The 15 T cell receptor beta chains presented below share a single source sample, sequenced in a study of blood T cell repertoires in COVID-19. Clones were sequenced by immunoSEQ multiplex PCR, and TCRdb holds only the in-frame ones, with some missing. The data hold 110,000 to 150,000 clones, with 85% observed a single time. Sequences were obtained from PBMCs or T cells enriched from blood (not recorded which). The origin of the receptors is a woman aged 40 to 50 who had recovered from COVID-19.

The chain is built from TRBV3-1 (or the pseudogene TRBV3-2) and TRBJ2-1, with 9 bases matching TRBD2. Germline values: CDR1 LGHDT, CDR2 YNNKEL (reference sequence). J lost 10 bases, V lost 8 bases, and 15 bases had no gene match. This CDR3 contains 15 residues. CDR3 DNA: TGTGCCAGCCGGGAGACTAGCGGTCGTCCGGGGGAGCAGTTCTTC. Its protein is CASRETSGRPGEQFF.

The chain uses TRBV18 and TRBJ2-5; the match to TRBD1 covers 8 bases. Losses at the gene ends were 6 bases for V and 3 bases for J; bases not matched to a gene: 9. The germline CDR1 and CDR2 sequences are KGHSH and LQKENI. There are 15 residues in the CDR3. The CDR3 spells CASSRNGQGKETQYF. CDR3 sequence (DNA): TGTGCCAGCTCGCGGAATGGACAGGGTAAAGAGACCCAGTACTTC. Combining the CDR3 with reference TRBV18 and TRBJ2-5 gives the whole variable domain NAGVMQNPRHLVRRRGQEARLRCSPMKGHSHVYWYRQLPEEGLKFMVYLQKENIIDESGMPKERFSAEFPKEGPSILRIQQVVRGDSAAYFCASSRNGQGKETQYFGPGTRLLVL.

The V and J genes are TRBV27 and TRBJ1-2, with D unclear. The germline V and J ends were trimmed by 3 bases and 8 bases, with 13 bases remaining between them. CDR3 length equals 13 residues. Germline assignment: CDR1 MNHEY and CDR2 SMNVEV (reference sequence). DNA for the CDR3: TGTGCCAGCAGTTTCGGGGTCGCTGGGGGCTACACCTTC. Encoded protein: CASSFGVAGGYTF.

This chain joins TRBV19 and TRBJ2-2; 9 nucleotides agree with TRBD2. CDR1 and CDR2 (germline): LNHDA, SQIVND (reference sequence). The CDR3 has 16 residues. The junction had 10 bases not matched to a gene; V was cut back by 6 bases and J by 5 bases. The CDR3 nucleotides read TGTGCCAGTAGCATGGCGGGGGGGCTGAGTACCGGGGAGCTGTTTTTT. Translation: CASSMAGGLSTGELFF.

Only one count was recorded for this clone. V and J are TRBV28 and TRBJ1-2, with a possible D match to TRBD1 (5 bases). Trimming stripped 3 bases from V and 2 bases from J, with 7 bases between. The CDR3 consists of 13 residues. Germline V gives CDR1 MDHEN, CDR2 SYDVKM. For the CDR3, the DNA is TGTGCCAGCAGTTTCGCAGGGAACTATGGCTACACCTTC. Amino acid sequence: CASSFAGNYGYTF.

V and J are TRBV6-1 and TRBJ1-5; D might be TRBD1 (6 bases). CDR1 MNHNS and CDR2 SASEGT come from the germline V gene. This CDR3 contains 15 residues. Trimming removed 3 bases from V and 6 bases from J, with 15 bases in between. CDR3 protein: CASSEGAGNRQPQHF. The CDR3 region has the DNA TGTGCCAGCAGTGAGGGGGCAGGGAACCGTCAGCCCCAGCATTTT.

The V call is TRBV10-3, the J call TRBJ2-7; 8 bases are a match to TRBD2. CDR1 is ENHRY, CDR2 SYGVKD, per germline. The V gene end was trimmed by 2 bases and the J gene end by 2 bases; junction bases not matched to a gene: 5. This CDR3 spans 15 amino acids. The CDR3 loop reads CAISEAAGETYEQYF. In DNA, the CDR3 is TGTGCCATCAGTGAGGCAGCGGGAGAAACCTACGAGCAGTACTTC.

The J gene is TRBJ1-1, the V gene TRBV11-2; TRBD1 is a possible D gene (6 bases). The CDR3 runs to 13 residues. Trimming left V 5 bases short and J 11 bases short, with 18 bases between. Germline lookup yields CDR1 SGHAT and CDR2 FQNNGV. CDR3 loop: CASSPDPAGAAFF. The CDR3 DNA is TGTGCCAGCAGCCCAGATCCGGCAGGGGCGGCTTTCTTT.

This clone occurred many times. The CDR3 loop reads CASSFDRAYEQYF. The CDR3 DNA follows: TGCGCCAGCAGCTTCGACAGAGCCTACGAGCAGTACTTC. The V and J genes are TRBV5-1 and TRBJ2-7; weak D call: TRBD1 (5 bases). CDR3 length: 13 residues. Trimming shortened V by 2 bases and J by 2 bases, and 8 bases separated the two germline ends. Germline V CDR1 and CDR2: SGHRS, YFSETQ.

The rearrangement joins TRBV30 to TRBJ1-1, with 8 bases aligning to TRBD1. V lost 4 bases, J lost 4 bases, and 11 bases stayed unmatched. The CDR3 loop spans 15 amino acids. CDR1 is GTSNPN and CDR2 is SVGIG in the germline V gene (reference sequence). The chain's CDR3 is CAWKQTGARGTEAFF. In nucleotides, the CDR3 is TGTGCCTGGAAACAGACAGGGGCGCGGGGCACTGAAGCTTTCTTT.

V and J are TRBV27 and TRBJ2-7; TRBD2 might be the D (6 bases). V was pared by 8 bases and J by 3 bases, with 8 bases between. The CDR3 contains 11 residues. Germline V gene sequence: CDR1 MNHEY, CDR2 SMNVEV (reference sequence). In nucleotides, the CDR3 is TGTGCCAGCGGGGGACTCTACGAGCAGTACTTC. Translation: CASGGLYEQYF.

The CDR3 DNA follows: TGCGCCAGCAGCCAAGTTTGGACAGGGGATCAGCCCCAGCATTTT. Translation gives CASSQVWTGDQPQHF. The rearrangement uses TRBV4-1 and TRBJ1-5; 9 bases map to TRBD1. J lost 5 bases, V lost 1 base, and 3 bases had no gene match. This CDR3 has 15 residues. The germline V gene encodes CDR1 MGHRA and CDR2 YSYEKL.

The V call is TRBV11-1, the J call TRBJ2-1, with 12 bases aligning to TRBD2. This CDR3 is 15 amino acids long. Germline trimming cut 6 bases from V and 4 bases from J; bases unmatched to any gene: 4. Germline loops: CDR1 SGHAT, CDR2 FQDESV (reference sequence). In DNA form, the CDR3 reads TGTGCCAGCAGACGGGGACTAGCGGGTTACAATGAGCAGTTCTTC. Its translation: CASRRGLAGYNEQFF. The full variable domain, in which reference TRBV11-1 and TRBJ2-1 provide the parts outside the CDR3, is EAEVAQSPRYKITEKSQAVAFWCDPISGHATLYWYRQILGQGPELLVQFQDESVVDDSQLPKDRFSAERLKGVDSTLKIQPAELGDSAMYLCASRRGLAGYNEQFFGPGTRLTVL.

CDR3 DNA sequence: TGTGCCAGCAGCCCCCGAGGCGAGACCCAGTACTTC. It is translated as CASSPRGETQYF. The chain links TRBV7-8 to TRBJ2-5; no clear D. V was trimmed by 5 bases and J by 5 bases, leaving 9 bases between them. The CDR3 covers 12 residues. The germline V gene has CDR1 SGHVS and CDR2 FQNEAQ. The variable domain in full, completed from reference TRBV7-8 and TRBJ2-5, reads GAGVSQSPRYKVAKRGQDVALRCDPISGHVSLFWYQQALGQGPEFLTYFQNEAQLDKSGLPSDRFFAERPEGSVSTLKIQRTQQEDSAVYLCASSPRGETQYFGPGTRLLVL.

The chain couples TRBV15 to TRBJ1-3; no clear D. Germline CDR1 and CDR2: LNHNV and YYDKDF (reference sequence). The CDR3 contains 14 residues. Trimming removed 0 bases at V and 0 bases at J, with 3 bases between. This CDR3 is CATSRDSSGNTIYF. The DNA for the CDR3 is TGTGCCACCAGCAGAGATAGCTCTGGAAACACCATATATTTT. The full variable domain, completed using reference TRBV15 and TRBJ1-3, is DAMVIQNPRYQVTQFGKPVTLSCSQTLNHNVMYWYQQKSSQAPKLLFHYYDKDFNNEADTPDNFQSRRPNTSFCFLDIRSPGLGDTAMYLCATSRDSSGNTIYFGEGSWLTVV.